This T cell receptor beta chain was recorded in a study of tumor T cells in aggressive B-cell lymphoma listed by TCRdb under 2017. This clone was found a few times. Its cognate antigen has yet to be identified. Per-base quality was not reported, and no clone a single base away is much larger than it. Library preparation employed the immunoSEQ multiplex PCR assay. TCRdb stores this immuneACCESS table with in-frame sequences only. Part of the clones is absent; in the studies checked, under half of the shortfall reflects unresolved V genes, and no reason is known for the rest. The sample contains just over 3,000 clones, around 84% of them found a single time. The top ten constitute less than 5% of the sample. The sample consisted of tumor tissue. This clonotype was sampled from an adult with diffuse large B cell lymphoma.

The nucleotide sequence is TGTGCCAGTAGTATAAACAGGATGAACACTGAAGCTTTCTTT. Its amino acids are CASSINRMNTEAFF. This chain is built from TRBV19 and TRBJ1-1; the best D guess is TRBD1, with 5 bases matching. V is pared back by 2 bases and J by 0 bases, with 7 bases lying between the germline termini. According to the germline V gene (reference sequence), CDR1 reads LNHDA and CDR2 reads SQIVND. CDR3 length: 14 amino acids, cysteine to phenylalanine. The DNA shown is the 42-base CDR3, in frame from base 1.